The T cell receptor beta chain under discussion was sequenced for a study of cytomegalovirus exposure and HLA in healthy donors. This clone was counted only a few times. The antigen remains undetermined. Germline V lookup: CDR1 SNHLY, CDR2 FYNNEI. This CDR3 is 13 amino acids long. V dropped 6 bases and J dropped 4 bases, with 12 bases sitting between them. Whole-study results and caveats: Cytomegalovirus association was assigned to approximately 160 TCR beta chains.

PCR employed 60 Vbeta and 13 Jbeta primers. Clones were read by immunoSEQ multiplex PCR, and TCRdb kept only the in-frame ones, dropping some. The sample contains about 93,000 clones, around three fifths of which appear only once. The sequence came from a boy younger than 18 in good health and CMV-seropositive. What was sequenced was PBMCs. The chain recombines TRBV2 with TRBJ2-5; the D gene is possibly TRBD1 (6 bases). DNA for the CDR3: TGTGCCAGCAGACAGACAGGAGGAGAGACCCAGTACTTC. Its translation is CASRQTGGETQYF. Using reference TRBV2 and TRBJ2-5 for the parts outside the CDR3, the full variable domain is EPEVTQTPSHQVTQMGQEVILRCVPISNHLYFYWYRQILGQKVEFLVSFYNNEISEKSEIFDDQFSVERPDGSNFTLKIRSTKLEDSAMYFCASRQTGGETQYFGPGTRLLVL.